This TCR beta chain was documented in a study of cytomegalovirus exposure and HLA in healthy donors. The study ran its PCR with 60 Vbeta and 13 Jbeta primers. Profiled with immunoSEQ multiplex PCR; TCRdb holds only in-frame clones, not every one. The sample has roughly 150,000 clones, 75% seen once; the top ten hold about 3%. Findings of the study overall: Reportedly, fewer N-insertions than the approximately 700-donor mean appeared in an Asian-associated ancestry cluster in a later analysis. Likely technical artifact: a cluster of highly shared sequence variants. Accurate predictions that matched the HLA-A and HLA-B alleles of most subjects were reportedly made from TCR beta sequences. Previously analyzed data showed that most TCR beta V segments were productive at a frequency of about 90% or about 30%.

From its first to its last residue, the CDR3 has 16 amino acids. Germline values: CDR1 SEHNR, CDR2 FQNEAQ (reference sequence). In regard to this clone: Its cognate antigen is unknown. The DNA is left out, because the CDR3 cannot be placed on it with certainty; the CDR3 is given as TCRdb lists it.

The receptor's source is a woman in her forties or fifties in good health and CMV-seropositive. The chain joins TRBV7-9 to TRBJ2-3; TRBD1, the table's D call, was not compared with the DNA. The sequenced sample consisted of PBMCs. This CDR3 is CASSPFFGSKSDTQYF.